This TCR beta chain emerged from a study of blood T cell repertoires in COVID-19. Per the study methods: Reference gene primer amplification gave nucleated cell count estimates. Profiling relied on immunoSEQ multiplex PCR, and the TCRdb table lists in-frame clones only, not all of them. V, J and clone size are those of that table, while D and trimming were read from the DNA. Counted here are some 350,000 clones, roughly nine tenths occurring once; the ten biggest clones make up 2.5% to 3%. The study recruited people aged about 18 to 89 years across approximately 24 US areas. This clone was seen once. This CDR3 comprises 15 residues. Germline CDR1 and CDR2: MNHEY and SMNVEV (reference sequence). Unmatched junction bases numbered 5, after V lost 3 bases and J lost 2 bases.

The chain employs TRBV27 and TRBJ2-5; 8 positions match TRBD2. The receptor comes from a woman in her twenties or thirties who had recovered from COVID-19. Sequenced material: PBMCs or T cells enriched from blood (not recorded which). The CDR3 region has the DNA TGTGCCAGCAGTTTCGGGAGGGGGTGGCAAGAGACCCAGTACTTC. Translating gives CASSFGRGWQETQYF.